The 16 T cell receptor beta chains presented below share a single source sample, sequenced in a study of shared clonotypes between healthy human individuals. The protocol was immunoSEQ multiplex PCR, while the TCRdb copy is restricted to in-frame clones and leaves out a portion. In the table there are about 2.4 million clones, roughly 93% of which are singletons. The sample was naive CD4+ T cells from PBMCs. Subset defined: CD45RA+ positively selected. The source of these receptors is a man younger than 35 in good health. Some clones in this sample may be carry-over from other donors' samples.

As regards this clone: At the DNA level, this CDR3 is encoded by other sequences in the same sample as well. The chain is built from TRBV6-5 and TRBJ1-3; D is perhaps TRBD1 (6 bases). CDR1 and CDR2 (germline): MNHEY, SVGAGI. Trimming removed 6 bases at V and 0 bases at J, with 9 bases between. There are 14 residues in the CDR3. The CDR3 DNA reads as TGTGCCAGCAGAAGGACAGTCTCTGGAAACACCATATATTTT. Its protein is CASRRTVSGNTIYF.

This rearrangement joins TRBV5-1 to TRBJ1-1; 9 bases agree with TRBD1. V shed 3 bases, J shed 5 bases, and the junction held 8 bases outside the gene matches. The CDR3 has 15 residues. Germline-derived CDR1 and CDR2 are SGHRS and YFSETQ. CDR3 loop: CASSSQGQGVTEAFF. For the CDR3, the DNA is TGCGCCAGCAGCTCACAGGGACAGGGCGTTACTGAAGCTTTCTTT. The full variable domain, rest sourced from reference TRBV5-1 and TRBJ1-1, is KAGVTQTPRYLIKTRGQQVTLSCSPISGHRSVSWYQQTPGQGLQFLFEYFSETQRNKGNFPGRFSGRQFSNSRSEMNVSTLELGDSALYLCASSSQGQGVTEAFFGQGTRLTVV.

Notes on this clone: Different DNA sequences within this sample yield the same CDR3. The genes are TRBV28 and TRBJ1-2, with unresolved D. The CDR3 length is 13 residues. Germline V gives CDR1 MDHEN, CDR2 SYDVKM. Trimming shortened V by 6 bases and J by 0 bases, and 8 bases separated the two germline ends. CDR3 sequence (DNA): TGTGCCAGCAGGCGGACGGCTAACTATGGCTACACCTTC. It translates to CASRRTANYGYTF.

The rearrangement joins TRBV6-5 to TRBJ2-7; 9 nucleotides line up with TRBD1. J was trimmed by 4 bases and V by 6 bases; bases with no gene match: 10. The germline V gene has CDR1 MNHEY and CDR2 SVGAGI. The length of the CDR3 is 15 residues. Here the CDR3 reads CASSQSGQGLYEQYF. CDR3 DNA sequence: TGTGCCAGCAGCCAGTCCGGACAGGGGCTGTACGAGCAGTACTTC.

The gene calls are TRBV12-5 and TRBJ2-1; 7 nucleotides agree with TRBD2. The CDR3 loop spans 17 amino acids. Germline V lookup: CDR1 LGHNT, CDR2 FRNRAP. V lost 1 base to trimming and J lost 5 bases; unmatched junction nucleotides: 11. The CDR3 here is CASGLGPRTRGDNEQFF. For the CDR3, the DNA is TGTGCTAGTGGTTTGGGGCCCCGGACACGGGGGGACAATGAGCAGTTCTTC. Full variable domain (outside the CDR3, taken from reference TRBV12-5 and TRBJ2-1): DARVTQTPRHKVTEMGQEVTMRCQPILGHNTVFWYRQTMMQGLELLAYFRNRAPLDDSGMPKDRFSAEMPDATLATLKIQPSEPRDSAVYFCASGLGPRTRGDNEQFFGPGTRLTVL.

In its sample, this clone was seen once. The chain is built from TRBV6-5 and TRBJ2-7; 8 bases line up with TRBD1. The J segment lost 2 bases and the V segment lost 6 bases, leaving 3 bases of the junction unmatched. Germline V gives CDR1 MNHEY, CDR2 SVGAGI. The CDR3 has 13 amino acids. The CDR3 DNA reads TGTGCCAGCAGGTTGGGACAGGCCTACGAGCAGTACTTC. The encoded protein is CASRLGQAYEQYF.

The table lists this clone with a count of one. The rearrangement joins TRBV4-2 to TRBJ1-5; 8 bases line up with TRBD1. With 4 bases clipped from V and 6 bases from J, the junction kept 14 bases outside the gene matches. The CDR3 consists of 17 residues. Germline values: CDR1 LGHNA, CDR2 YNFKEQ. The CDR3 sequence is CASSPNPGQGLIQPQHF. CDR3 nucleotide sequence: TGTGCCAGCAGCCCCAACCCAGGACAGGGTTTGATTCAGCCCCAGCATTTT.

The rearrangement links TRBV6-1 to TRBJ1-4, with TRBD1 matching 7 bases. The CDR3 covers 13 residues. CDR1 and CDR2 from the germline V gene are MNHNS and SASEGT. The trim removed 6 bases at V and 4 bases at J, leaving 2 bases unmatched. The CDR3 loop is CASRDRNNEKLFF. Here the CDR3 DNA reads TGTGCCAGCAGGGACAGGAATAATGAAAAACTGTTTTTT.

V gene TRBV7-8 combines with J gene TRBJ2-7; D call uncertain. Trimming stripped 5 bases from V and 4 bases from J, with 15 bases between. Germline CDR1 reads SGHVS; CDR2 reads FQNEAQ. The CDR3 has 14 amino acids. CDR3 coding DNA: TGTGCCAGCAGCCCCGGCTGGTTGTCTTACGAGCAGTACTTC. Translating gives CASSPGWLSYEQYF.

About this clone: The same CDR3 also results from other DNA sequences found in this sample. This CDR3 is CASSFSGRTDTQYF. The CDR3 DNA reads TGTGCCAGCAGCTTTAGCGGGAGGACAGATACGCAGTATTTT. V usage is TRBV7-9 and J usage is TRBJ2-3, with 10 bases fitting TRBD2. Germline loops: CDR1 SEHNR, CDR2 FQNEAQ (reference sequence). The CDR3 has 14 amino acids. V trimming: 3 bases; J trimming: 3 bases; junction bases outside the gene matches: 0.

The table lists this clone with a few counts. The V and J genes are TRBV11-1 and TRBJ1-1, with D possibly TRBD1 on 6 matching bases. Germline V gene data show CDR1 as SGHAT and CDR2 as FQDESV (reference sequence). V lost 5 bases and J 3 bases, leaving 13 bases between the germline ends. The CDR3 runs 14 residues. This CDR3 reads CASSPRGAYTEAFF. In nucleotides, the CDR3 is TGTGCCAGCAGCCCACGGGGGGCTTACACTGAAGCTTTCTTT.

This chain's CDR3 is CASRTGADEKLFF. CDR3 coding DNA: TGCGCCAGCAGAACAGGGGCGGATGAAAAACTGTTTTTT. The rearrangement links TRBV5-1 to TRBJ1-4, with TRBD1 matching 7 bases. Germline trimming cut 5 bases from V and 6 bases from J; bases unmatched to any gene: 4. The CDR3 runs 13 residues. The germline gives CDR1 SGHRS, CDR2 YFSETQ. The whole variable domain, filled in from reference TRBV5-1 and TRBJ1-4, reads KAGVTQTPRYLIKTRGQQVTLSCSPISGHRSVSWYQQTPGQGLQFLFEYFSETQRNKGNFPGRFSGRQFSNSRSEMNVSTLELGDSALYLCASRTGADEKLFFGSGTQLSVL.

The chain joins TRBV4-1 to TRBJ2-7; 8 positions agree with TRBD1. Looked up from germline, CDR1 is MGHRA and CDR2 is YSYEKL. This CDR3 is built from 15 residues. J gave up 3 bases and V 3 bases, and 7 bases lay outside the gene matches. The CDR3, as DNA: TGCGCCAGCAGCCAGGAGGACAGGGCCGGCTACGAGCAGTACTTC. Translating it yields CASSQEDRAGYEQYF.

This CDR3 reads CASSLRDRGIAGANVLTF. CDR3 bases: TGTGCCAGCAGCTTACGGGACAGGGGAATTGCTGGGGCCAACGTCCTGACTTTC. J is TRBJ2-6 and V is TRBV7-3, with TRBD1 identical over 10 bases. The germline V gene has CDR1 SGHTA and CDR2 FQGTGA. Losses at the gene ends were 2 bases for V and 2 bases for J; bases not matched to a gene: 6. This CDR3 has 18 amino acids.

The rearrangement links TRBV28 to TRBJ1-5, with D perhaps TRBD1 (5 bases). Deletions cut 3 bases from V and 0 bases from J, with 15 bases between. There are 17 residues in the CDR3. From germline, CDR1 is MDHEN and CDR2 SYDVKM. The CDR3 coding sequence is TGTGCCAGCAGTTTGATGGGGGGTCGTTATAGCAATCAGCCCCAGCATTTT. Protein: CASSLMGGRYSNQPQHF. The whole variable domain, remainder taken from reference TRBV28 and TRBJ1-5, is DVKVTQSSRYLVKRTGEKVFLECVQDMDHENMFWYRQDPGLGLRLIYFSYDVKMKEKGDIPEGYSVSREKKERFSLILESASTNQTSMYLCASSLMGGRYSNQPQHFGDGTRLSIL.

V and J are TRBV30 and TRBJ2-1; D is undetermined. The CDR3 totals 10 residues. Trimming shortened V by 2 bases and J by 9 bases, and 5 bases separated the two germline ends. The germline V gene encodes CDR1 GTSNPN and CDR2 SVGIG (reference sequence). The CDR3 here is CAWSQREQFF. CDR3 sequence (DNA): TGTGCCTGGAGTCAGCGTGAGCAGTTCTTC.